The 28 T cell receptor beta chains given below trace back to one sample, sequenced in a study of cytomegalovirus exposure and HLA in healthy donors. The PCR used 60 Vbeta and 13 Jbeta primers. Sequenced by immunoSEQ multiplex PCR; TCRdb stores in-frame clones only, minus some. Counted here are about 120,000 clones, 60% to 85% occurring once; the ten biggest clones make up 1%. Sample: PBMCs. Receptors were obtained from a human donor in good health.

This chain uses TRBV2 with TRBJ2-5; 10 bases agree with TRBD2. V shed 6 bases and J 4 bases; nucleotides not matched to a gene: 8. The germline gives CDR1 SNHLY, CDR2 FYNNEI. The CDR3 is 15 amino acids. The CDR3, as DNA: TGTGCCAGCAGGGGGTTAGCGGGGGGCCGAGAGACCCAGTACTTC. Its translation: CASRGLAGGRETQYF.

The rearrangement links TRBV29-1 to TRBJ2-7; no firm D call. The germline CDR1 and CDR2 sequences are SQVTM and ANQGSEA. V lost 4 bases, J lost 7 bases, and 20 bases lay in between. The CDR3 runs to 14 residues. CDR3 DNA sequence: TGCAGCGTTGCACTCCTCCTCCCCACTCGGGAGCAGTACTTC. It encodes CSVALLLPTREQYF.

The chain uses TRBV6-5 and TRBJ2-7; D gene ambiguous. Germline V gene sequence: CDR1 MNHEY, CDR2 SVGAGI. V lost 0 bases and J lost 2, with 14 bases in between. This CDR3 has 16 residues. The CDR3 DNA reads as TGTGCCAGCAGTTACTCGATAACCCACAGCCCCTACGAGCAGTACTTC. Its translation: CASSYSITHSPYEQYF.

The chain joins TRBV19 to TRBJ1-6, with 9 nucleotides matching TRBD1. The CDR3 is 14 residues long. J gave up 7 bases and V 11 bases, and 9 bases lay outside the gene matches. CDR1 is LNHDA and CDR2 is SQIVND in the germline V gene (reference sequence). The CDR3 here is CAGGPGQGNSPLHF. The CDR3 DNA follows: TGTGCCGGGGGGCCGGGACAGGGAAATTCACCCCTCCACTTT.

CDR3 coding DNA: TGTGCCAGCAGTTACTCGGTCGACAGACCGCAGTATTTT. Translation gives CASSYSVDRPQYF. The chain couples TRBV6-5 to TRBJ2-3; a possible D gene is TRBD1 (5 bases). The ends were cut back, 0 bases at V and 10 bases at J, with 11 bases in the middle. Germline V gene sequence: CDR1 MNHEY, CDR2 SVGAGI. This CDR3 is 13 amino acids long.

This chain connects TRBV5-1 to TRBJ2-7, with 10 bases identical to TRBD1. The CDR3 is 14 residues long. The junction had 7 bases not matched to a gene; V was cut back by 3 bases and J by 7 bases. Germline values: CDR1 SGHRS, CDR2 YFSETQ. CDR3 DNA: TGCGCCAGCAGCTCGGGACAGGGGACGCGGGAGCAGTACTTC. It codes for CASSSGQGTREQYF.

V and J are TRBV19 and TRBJ2-1; 11 bases are shared with TRBD2. The CDR3 loop spans 13 amino acids. V shed 5 bases and J 12 bases; nucleotides not matched to a gene: 6. Germline V gene sequence: CDR1 LNHDA, CDR2 SQIVND (reference sequence). The CDR3 here is CASSPSGGPGQFF. The CDR3 DNA reads TGTGCCAGTAGTCCTAGCGGGGGGCCTGGGCAGTTCTTC. Together with reference TRBV19 and TRBJ2-1, the CDR3 gives the full variable domain: DGGITQSPKYLFRKEGQNVTLSCEQNLNHDAMYWYRQDPGQGLRLIYYSQIVNDFQKGDIAEGYSVSREKKESFPLTVTSAQKNPTAFYLCASSPSGGPGQFFGPGTRLTVL.

The sample holds a few counts of this clone. The chain couples TRBV18 to TRBJ2-7, with 7 bases lining up with TRBD1. Germline CDR1 reads KGHSH; CDR2 reads LQKENI. There are 14 residues in the CDR3. V lost 2 bases and J lost 3; bases outside the gene matches: 4. Here the CDR3 DNA reads TGTGCCAGCTCACCAGGGACAGTTTTCTACGAGCAGTACTTC. It yields the protein CASSPGTVFYEQYF.

The CDR3 reads CASSLSGGAFF. In nucleotides, the CDR3 is TGTGCCAGCAGCTTATCGGGGGGGGCTTTCTTT. The chain uses TRBV7-9 and TRBJ1-1, with TRBD1 as a possible D gene (5 bases). The CDR3 consists of 11 residues. The ends were cut back, 2 bases at V and 11 bases at J, with 9 bases in the middle. Germline CDR1 is SEHNR and CDR2 is FQNEAQ (reference sequence). Complete variable domain (other parts from reference TRBV7-9 and TRBJ1-1): DTGVSQNPRHKITKRGQNVTFRCDPISEHNRLYWYRQTLGQGPEFLTYFQNEAQLEKSRLLSDRFSAERPKGSFSTLEIQRTEQGDSAMYLCASSLSGGAFFGQGTRLTVV.

Only one count was recorded for this clone. This chain joins TRBV7-9 and TRBJ2-5; perhaps TRBD1 as D (5 bases). V was clipped by 1 base and J by 3 bases, with 6 bases between them. Germline V lookup: CDR1 SEHNR, CDR2 FQNEAQ (reference sequence). This CDR3 has 13 residues. CDR3 loop: CASSLVGEETQYF. CDR3 sequence (DNA): TGTGCCAGCAGCTTAGTAGGGGAAGAGACCCAGTACTTC.

J is TRBJ2-5 and V is TRBV27, with 7 bases fitting TRBD2. Trimming cost V 1 base and J 2 bases; bases outside gene matches: 4. Germline V CDR1 and CDR2: MNHEY, SMNVEV (reference sequence). This CDR3 is 15 amino acids long. The CDR3 spells CASSLLPGLQETQYF. The CDR3 nucleotides read TGTGCCAGCAGTTTATTGCCGGGACTACAAGAGACCCAGTACTTC.

The chain combines TRBV19 with TRBJ2-7, with D perhaps matching TRBD1 (6 bases). Trimming left V 3 bases short and J 1 base short, with 10 bases between. The CDR3 is 14 residues long. The germline V gene encodes CDR1 LNHDA and CDR2 SQIVND (reference sequence). The CDR3 DNA sequence: TGTGCCAGTAGTATTCAGGGGTTATCCTACGAGCAGTACTTC. Protein product: CASSIQGLSYEQYF.

The chain recombines TRBV9 with TRBJ1-4; a possible D gene is TRBD1 (5 bases). The germline V gene has CDR1 SGDLS and CDR2 YYNGEE. The CDR3 runs 16 residues. V was cut by 2 bases and J by 2 bases, with 13 bases left in between. The CDR3 nucleotides read TGTGCCAGCAGCGTCGGACAACGGGCTACTAATGAAAAACTGTTTTTT. This gives the protein CASSVGQRATNEKLFF.

This rearrangement joins TRBV5-1 to TRBJ1-2; D may be TRBD1 (5 bases). Trimming left V 1 base short and J 6 bases short, with 13 bases between. CDR3 length: 14 residues. The V gene's germline CDR1 is SGHRS and CDR2 YFSETQ. The CDR3 spells CASSLNDRINGYTF. The CDR3 DNA is TGCGCCAGCAGCTTGAACGACAGAATCAATGGCTACACCTTC. The full variable domain, its missing parts supplied by reference TRBV5-1 and TRBJ1-2, is KAGVTQTPRYLIKTRGQQVTLSCSPISGHRSVSWYQQTPGQGLQFLFEYFSETQRNKGNFPGRFSGRQFSNSRSEMNVSTLELGDSALYLCASSLNDRINGYTFGSGTRLTVV.

Notes on this clone: Additional DNA sequences in this sample encode the identical CDR3. The V gene is TRBV18, the J gene TRBJ1-5, with D possibly being TRBD1 (5 bases). CDR1 and CDR2 (germline): KGHSH, LQKENI. V gave up 2 bases and J gave up 5 bases, with 7 bases separating them. The CDR3 has 13 residues. The DNA for the CDR3 is TGTGCCAGCTCACCAGGGGGGGATCAGCCCCAGCATTTT. Amino acid sequence: CASSPGGDQPQHF.

This clone was detected a few times. The V call is TRBV6-1, the J call TRBJ2-4; D gene uncertain. CDR3 size: 12 residues. The V gene lost 4 bases and the J gene lost 6 bases, with 7 bases spanning the gap. The germline gives CDR1 MNHNS, CDR2 SASEGT. CDR3 DNA: TGTGCCAGCAGTGGAAACGGAAACATTCAGTACTTC. It is translated as CASSGNGNIQYF.

This chain links TRBV6-5 with TRBJ1-2, with D unresolved. The CDR3 totals 12 residues. Looked up from germline, CDR1 is MNHEY and CDR2 is SVGAGI. Between the trimmed V and J ends, which lost 8 bases and 2 bases, there was a span of 9 bases. In nucleotides, the CDR3 is TGTGCCAGCTCCAAATCCAACTATGGCTACACCTTC. It encodes CASSKSNYGYTF.

The table lists this clone with a few counts. This sequence joins TRBV6-6 and TRBJ1-5; the D gene is possibly TRBD1 (6 bases). Germline CDR1 reads MNHNY; CDR2 reads SVGAGI (reference sequence). Trimming left V 7 bases short and J 6 bases short, with 7 bases between. The CDR3 contains 11 residues. The DNA of the CDR3 is TGTGCCAGCAAACAGGGTCAGCCCCAGCATTTT. Translating it yields CASKQGQPQHF.

This clone was seen a few times. V usage is TRBV7-9 and J usage is TRBJ2-7; TRBD1 might be the D (6 bases). This CDR3 is built from 14 residues. In germline, CDR1 is SEHNR, CDR2 FQNEAQ (reference sequence). V lost 1 base and J lost 5, with 12 bases in between. CDR3 in amino acids: CASSLVQGPDEQYF. In nucleotides, the CDR3 is TGTGCCAGCAGCTTAGTGCAGGGGCCGGACGAGCAGTACTTC.

The V gene is TRBV20-1, the J gene TRBJ1-2, with unresolved D. The CDR3 is 10 residues long. Germline CDR1 reads DFQATT; CDR2 reads SNEGSKA (reference sequence). Trimming stripped 2 bases from V and 6 bases from J, with 4 bases between. CDR3 protein: CSARRDGYTF. DNA of the CDR3: TGCAGTGCTAGACGGGATGGCTACACCTTC.

The J gene is TRBJ1-2, the V gene TRBV27; 7 nucleotides line up with TRBD1. CDR1 MNHEY and CDR2 SMNVEV come from the germline V gene (reference sequence). The ends lost 6 bases at V and 3 bases at J; junction bases unmatched: 4. The CDR3 loop spans 13 amino acids. CDR3 region: CASRRQGYYGYTF. For the CDR3, the DNA is TGTGCCAGCAGAAGACAGGGTTACTATGGCTACACCTTC.

The chain has TRBV9 and TRBJ2-3; 10 bases line up with TRBD1. This CDR3 contains 17 residues. The V segment lost 3 bases and the J segment 1 base; nucleotides outside the gene matches: 8. The V gene's germline CDR1 is SGDLS and CDR2 YYNGEE. CDR3 residues: CASSGDRGPRRTDTQYF. CDR3 nucleotide sequence: TGTGCCAGCAGCGGCGACAGGGGGCCAAGACGCACAGATACGCAGTATTTT.

CDR3 loop: CASSFRGGFNSPLHF. The CDR3 nucleotides are TGTGCCAGCAGCTTTAGGGGAGGGTTTAATTCACCCCTCCACTTT. The chain uses TRBV11-2 and TRBJ1-6, with D tentatively TRBD1 (5 bases). Between the trimmed V and J ends, which lost 3 bases and 6 bases, there was a span of 12 bases. CDR3 length: 15 amino acids. Germline V lookup: CDR1 SGHAT, CDR2 FQNNGV. Filled out from reference TRBV11-2 and TRBJ1-6, the complete variable domain reads EAGVAQSPRYKIIEKRQSVAFWCNPISGHATLYWYQQILGQGPKLLIQFQNNGVVDDSQLPKDRFSAERLKGVDSTLKIQPAKLEDSAVYLCASSFRGGFNSPLHFGNGTRLTVT.

The chain has TRBV7-8 and TRBJ1-2; no reliable D call. V dropped 1 base and J dropped 5 bases, with 11 bases sitting between them. Germline CDR1 SGHVS, CDR2 FQNEAQ. This CDR3 has 14 residues. The CDR3: CASSLDSNPYGYTF. CDR3 bases: TGTGCCAGCAGCTTAGACAGCAACCCTTATGGCTACACCTTC.

The rearrangement links TRBV6-6 to TRBJ1-6, with a possible D match to TRBD1 (6 bases). V gave up 4 bases and J gave up 7 bases, with 11 bases separating them. There are 14 residues in the CDR3. Germline CDR1 reads MNHNY; CDR2 reads SVGAGI (reference sequence). In DNA form, the CDR3 reads TGTGCCAGCAGTTTTTCGCAGGGGAATTCACCCCTCCACTTT. It codes for CASSFSQGNSPLHF.

This chain links TRBV19 with TRBJ2-3, with D perhaps matching TRBD1 (6 bases). Per the germline V gene, CDR1 is LNHDA and CDR2 is SQIVND (reference sequence). The CDR3 runs to 15 residues. V was trimmed by 3 bases and J by 8 bases, leaving 18 bases between them. DNA of the CDR3: TGTGCCAGTAGTATTCAGGGGCGCGGCCCGGGTACGCAGTATTTT. Translation gives CASSIQGRGPGTQYF. Variable domain in full (rest from reference TRBV19 and TRBJ2-3): DGGITQSPKYLFRKEGQNVTLSCEQNLNHDAMYWYRQDPGQGLRLIYYSQIVNDFQKGDIAEGYSVSREKKESFPLTVTSAQKNPTAFYLCASSIQGRGPGTQYFGPGTRLTVL.

The rearrangement joins TRBV4-3 to TRBJ2-7; 8 bases align to TRBD1. V shed 3 bases and J 3 bases; nucleotides not matched to a gene: 7. CDR3 length: 15 residues. Germline values: CDR1 LGHNA, CDR2 YSLEER. For the CDR3, the DNA is TGCGCCAGCAGCCACGACAGGGGATCTGGCTACGAGCAGTACTTC. This encodes CASSHDRGSGYEQYF.

The chain carries TRBV5-1 and TRBJ2-1, with D possibly being TRBD2 (5 bases). The CDR3 sequence is 14 residues long. The V end lost 1 base, the J end lost 7 bases, and 12 bases lay between the germline ends. Per the germline V gene, CDR1 is SGHRS and CDR2 is YFSETQ. The CDR3 coding sequence is TGCGCCAGCAGCTTGTTTAGCCCGGGAAATGAGCAGTTCTTC. It specifies CASSLFSPGNEQFF. The variable domain in full, with the rest retrieved from reference TRBV5-1 and TRBJ2-1, is KAGVTQTPRYLIKTRGQQVTLSCSPISGHRSVSWYQQTPGQGLQFLFEYFSETQRNKGNFPGRFSGRQFSNSRSEMNVSTLELGDSALYLCASSLFSPGNEQFFGPGTRLTVL.